These T cell receptor beta chains were read from a single sample in a study of blood T cells in healthy people across ages. From the 5' RACE reads, TCRdb called clonotypes with MiXCR, one entry per CDR3 protein. Altogether under 1,100,000 distinct CDR3 sequences are present, approximately 25% being singletons, with the ten largest covering around 0.75%. These data were likewise used in another study, on T cells of mothers and their children.

Material: blood. The receptors originated from a girl aged 2 to 10 in good health. Both conserved end residues are part of each CDR3. The D gene is left open where the match is weak. The size of a clone is reported for some rows only, either as once, few or many, or as a class for expanded clones.

D gene	J gene	clone size	V gene	CDR3 protein	CDR3 DNA
-	TRBJ1-1	-	TRBV29-1	CSVKGTEAFF	TGCAGCGTAAAAGGGACTGAAGCTTTCTTT
-	TRBJ2-1	few	TRBV6-1	CASSPSPLGSNEQFF	TGTGCCAGCAGTCCCTCTCCGTTGGGATCCAATGAGCAGTTCTTC
TRBD2	TRBJ2-1	few	TRBV20-1	CSARGRLAGGDEQFF	TGCAGTGCTAGGGGACGACTAGCGGGAGGCGATGAGCAGTTCTTC
-	TRBJ2-7	few	TRBV15	CATSGSGGAGEQYF	TGTGCCACCAGCGGCTCAGGGGGGGCTGGCGAGCAGTACTTC
-	TRBJ2-7	few	TRBV7-8	CASSLEHYEQYF	TGTGCCAGCAGCTTAGAGCACTACGAGCAGTACTTC
TRBD2	TRBJ2-1	few	TRBV27	CASSVTSGRASPYNEQFF	TGTGCCAGCAGCGTAACTAGCGGGAGGGCCTCTCCTTACAATGAGCAGTTCTTC
TRBD2	TRBJ2-1	few	TRBV6-5	CASRSGTSGIVEQFF	TGTGCCAGCAGGTCCGGGACTAGCGGGATTGTTGAGCAGTTCTTC
TRBD2	TRBJ2-1	few	TRBV3-1	CASSQGPQLAEQFF	TGTGCCAGCAGCCAAGGACCTCAACTAGCGGAGCAGTTCTTC
TRBD2	TRBJ2-1	-	TRBV6-5	CASTELAGGVDEQFF	TGTGCCAGCACCGAACTAGCGGGAGGTGTCGATGAGCAGTTCTTC
-	TRBJ1-1	-	TRBV4-2	CASSQGVVAEAFF	TGTGCCAGCAGCCAAGGGGTTGTCGCTGAAGCTTTCTTT
TRBD2	TRBJ2-1	-	TRBV24-1	CATSDTSGRAVNEQFF	TGTGCCACCAGTGACACTAGCGGGAGGGCCGTCAATGAGCAGTTCTTC
TRBD1	TRBJ2-6	-	TRBV12-3/TRBV12-4	CASRGQGDLPGANVLTF	TGTGCCAGCAGGGGACAGGGGGATTTACCTGGGGCCAACGTCCTGACTTTC
-	TRBJ2-5	-	TRBV4-1	CASSRVRETQYF	TGCGCCAGCAGTCGAGTCAGGGAGACCCAGTACTTC
TRBD2	TRBJ2-1	-	TRBV7-9	CASSVPGLAGVVNEQFF	TGTGCCAGCAGCGTACCGGGACTAGCGGGAGTAGTCAATGAGCAGTTCTTC
TRBD1	TRBJ2-7	few	TRBV5-1	CASSLGQGRDLEQYF	TGCGCCAGCAGCTTGGGACAGGGTAGGGATCTCGAGCAGTACTTC
-	TRBJ2-5	few	TRBV21-1	CASSRARLDEGETQYF	TGCGCCAGCAGCAGGGCTCGACTAGATGAGGGTGAGACCCAGTACTTC
-	TRBJ2-7	-	TRBV5-4	CASLGDVGNSEQYF	TGTGCCAGCCTAGGGGACGTCGGGAATTCCGAGCAGTACTTC
-	TRBJ2-7	-	TRBV29-1	CSVLSGPFYEQYF	TGCAGCGTCCTTTCGGGCCCATTCTACGAGCAGTACTTC
TRBD1	TRBJ1-1	few	TRBV14	CASSRYRGDRMGAFF	TGTGCCAGCAGCCGGTACAGGGGGGATAGGATGGGAGCTTTCTTT
-	TRBJ2-5	-	TRBV5-1	CASSLLRLETQYF	TGCGCCAGCAGCTTGCTCAGGCTCGAGACCCAGTACTTC
TRBD1	TRBJ1-4	-	TRBV5-1	CASSEGALGYEKLFF	TGCGCCAGCAGCGAGGGGGCCCTGGGTTATGAAAAACTGTTTTTT
TRBD1	TRBJ1-6	-	TRBV7-2	CASSESWDRLSPLHF	TGTGCCAGCAGCGAAAGTTGGGACAGATTATCTCCCCTCCACTTT
-	TRBJ2-7	-	TRBV20-1	CSASDDLLSYEQYF	TGCAGTGCCTCGGATGATCTCCTGTCCTACGAGCAGTACTTC
-	TRBJ2-2	few	TRBV7-9	CASSDDARGFNTGELFF	TGTGCCAGCAGCGATGACGCGAGGGGGTTCAACACCGGGGAGCTGTTTTTT
-	TRBJ2-1	-	TRBV11-2	CASGTGLLANEQFF	TGTGCCAGCGGAACGGGGCTCTTAGCCAATGAGCAGTTCTTC
-	TRBJ2-5	-	TRBV20-1	CSASRSNQETQYF	TGCAGTGCTAGCAGATCCAACCAGGAGACCCAGTACTTC
TRBD2	TRBJ2-7	-	TRBV7-9	CASSLAEVGGDYEQYF	TGTGCCAGCAGCTTAGCCGAAGTGGGGGGGGACTACGAGCAGTACTTC
-	TRBJ2-3	few	TRBV4-3	CASSQNGGLTDTQYF	TGCGCCAGCAGCCAAAATGGGGGCCTCACAGATACGCAGTATTTT
-	TRBJ1-2	few	TRBV7-9	CASSLVEVFNYGYTF	TGTGCCAGCAGCTTAGTCGAGGTCTTTAACTATGGCTACACCTTC
-	TRBJ2-7	few	TRBV28	CAVGGMREQYF	TGTGCCGTAGGGGGAATGCGCGAGCAGTACTTC
-	TRBJ1-5	-	TRBV4-1	CASSPDPLGNQPQHF	TGCGCCAGCAGCCCCGACCCCTTAGGGAATCAGCCCCAGCATTTT
-	TRBJ2-1	-	TRBV20-1	CSARDARYNEQFF	TGCAGTGCTAGAGACGCTAGATACAATGAGCAGTTCTTC
-	TRBJ2-7	few	TRBV6-5	CASSYEVGSYEQYF	TGTGCCAGCAGTTACGAAGTAGGCTCCTACGAGCAGTACTTC
TRBD2	TRBJ2-1	few	TRBV2	CASRTTGGFSNEQFF	TGTGCCAGCAGGACCACGGGAGGCTTCTCCAATGAGCAGTTCTTC
TRBD1	TRBJ1-2	few	TRBV19	CARPETGPPYGYTF	TGTGCCAGGCCCGAGACAGGGCCCCCCTATGGCTACACCTTC
-	TRBJ1-2	few	TRBV5-6	CASSQPHREGYGGYTF	TGTGCCAGCAGCCAGCCCCACAGGGAAGGTTACGGCGGCTACACCTTC
-	TRBJ1-1	few	TRBV6-6	CASRFDDTEAFF	TGTGCCAGCCGCTTCGACGACACTGAAGCCTTCTTT
-	TRBJ1-2	-	TRBV4-1	CASSPTMQVGDGYTF	TGCGCCAGCAGCCCGACGATGCAGGTCGGGGATGGCTACACCTTC
-	TRBJ1-2	few	TRBV6-6	CASSASSVYGYTF	TGTGCCAGCAGTGCCAGCTCTGTTTATGGCTACACCTTC
TRBD1	TRBJ2-3	few	TRBV2	CASPFGTGGIDTQYF	TGTGCCAGCCCATTCGGGACAGGGGGCATAGATACGCAGTATTTT
-	TRBJ1-2	-	TRBV6-6	CASRTVDAGGYTF	TGTGCCAGCAGAACCGTTGACGCTGGGGGCTACACCTTC
-	TRBJ2-3	few	TRBV7-2	CASSKFGDTQYF	TGTGCCAGCAGTAAGTTTGGAGATACGCAGTATTTT
TRBD2	TRBJ2-3	-	TRBV2	CASSEAESGGVTDTQYF	TGTGCCAGCAGTGAAGCCGAAAGCGGGGGCGTCACAGATACGCAGTATTTT
-	TRBJ2-5	-	TRBV7-8	CASSLESADLAQQETQYF	TGTGCCAGCAGCTTAGAGTCGGCCGACCTAGCCCAGCAAGAGACCCAGTACTTC